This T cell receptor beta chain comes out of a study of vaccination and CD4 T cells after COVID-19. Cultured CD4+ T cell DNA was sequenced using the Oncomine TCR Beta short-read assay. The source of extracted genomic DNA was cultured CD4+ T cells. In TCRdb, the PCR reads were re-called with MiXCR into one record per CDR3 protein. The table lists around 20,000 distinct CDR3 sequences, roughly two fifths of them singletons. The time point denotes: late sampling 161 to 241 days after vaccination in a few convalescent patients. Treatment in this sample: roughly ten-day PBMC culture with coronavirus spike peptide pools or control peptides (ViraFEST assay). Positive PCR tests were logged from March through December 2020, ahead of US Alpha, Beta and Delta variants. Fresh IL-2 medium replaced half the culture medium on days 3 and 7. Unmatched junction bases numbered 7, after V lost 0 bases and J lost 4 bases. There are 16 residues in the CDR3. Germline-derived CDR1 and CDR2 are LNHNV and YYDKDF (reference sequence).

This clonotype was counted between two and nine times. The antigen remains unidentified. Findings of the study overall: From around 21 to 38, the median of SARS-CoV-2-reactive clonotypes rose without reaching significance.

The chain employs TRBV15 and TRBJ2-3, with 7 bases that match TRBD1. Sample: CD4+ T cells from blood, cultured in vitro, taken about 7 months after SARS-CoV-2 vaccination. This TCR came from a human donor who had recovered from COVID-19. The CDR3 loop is CATSRDRGGGSDTQYF. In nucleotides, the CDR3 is TGTGCCACCAGCAGAGATCGAGGGGGCGGCTCAGATACGCAGTATTTT. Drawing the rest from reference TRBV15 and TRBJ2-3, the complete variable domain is DAMVIQNPRYQVTQFGKPVTLSCSQTLNHNVMYWYQQKSSQAPKLLFHYYDKDFNNEADTPDNFQSRRPNTSFCFLDIRSPGLGDTAMYLCATSRDRGGGSDTQYFGPGTRLTVL.